This T cell receptor beta chain was profiled in a study of post-analysis software for immune sequencing data. Germline CDR1 and CDR2: SGHRS and YFSETQ. The trim removed 5 bases at V and 4 bases at J, leaving 12 bases unmatched. There are 16 residues in the CDR3. As regards this clonotype: Its antigen is as yet unknown.

cDNA libraries of TCR beta carried unique molecular identifiers. TCRdb passed the PCR reads through MiXCR, listing each CDR3 protein once. The sample contains roughly 600,000 distinct CDR3 sequences, around 44% of which appear only once. Study-level findings and limits: Among roughly five TRBV segments more frequent in patients than controls were TRBV5-6, TRBV5-1 and TRBV20-1.

The V and J genes are TRBV5-1 and TRBJ2-1; TRBD1 matches 7 bases. This receptor was obtained from a girl aged 10 to 17 with multiple sclerosis. Input material: blood. The CDR3 region has the DNA TGCGCCAGCAGTCGGTCGGCAGGGGGAGAGTACAATGAGCAGTTCTTC. Protein: CASSRSAGGEYNEQFF. Full variable domain (rest looked up from reference TRBV5-1 and TRBJ2-1): KAGVTQTPRYLIKTRGQQVTLSCSPISGHRSVSWYQQTPGQGLQFLFEYFSETQRNKGNFPGRFSGRQFSNSRSEMNVSTLELGDSALYLCASSRSAGGEYNEQFFGPGTRLTVL.